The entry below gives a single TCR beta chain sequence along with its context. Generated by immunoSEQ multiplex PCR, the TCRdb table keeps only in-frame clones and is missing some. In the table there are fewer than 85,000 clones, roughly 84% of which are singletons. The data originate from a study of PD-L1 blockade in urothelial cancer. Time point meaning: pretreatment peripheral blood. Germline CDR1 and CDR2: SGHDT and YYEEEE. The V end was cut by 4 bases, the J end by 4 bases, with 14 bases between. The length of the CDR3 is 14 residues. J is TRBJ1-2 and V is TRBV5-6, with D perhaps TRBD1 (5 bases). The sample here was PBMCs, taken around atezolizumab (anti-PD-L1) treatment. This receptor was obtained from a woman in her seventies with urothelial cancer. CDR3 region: CASSLGPPSYGYTF. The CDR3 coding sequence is TGTGCCAGCAGCCTGGGGCCACCCTCCTATGGCTACACCTTC.